The entry that follows covers one TCR beta chain sequence. The sample comes from a study of control samples from healthy donors and cancer patients. CDR1 is SSHAT, CDR2 FNYEAQ, per germline (reference sequence). The V gene lost 0 bases and the J gene lost 2 bases, with 8 bases spanning the gap. This CDR3 has 15 residues. Method: immunoSEQ multiplex PCR; TCRdb's copy keeps in-frame clones and lacks some. The sample lists approximately 51,000 clones, 75% to 90% seen once, with roughly a tenth in the top ten. The clonotype was recovered from a man between 65 and 85 years old in good health. The sample consisted of blood. The chain recombines TRBV7-7 with TRBJ2-1; the D gene is possibly TRBD1 (5 bases). The CDR3 nucleotides are TGTGCCAGCAGCTTAGCTTGGGGCCCCTACAATGAGCAGTTCTTC. It encodes CASSLAWGPYNEQFF.